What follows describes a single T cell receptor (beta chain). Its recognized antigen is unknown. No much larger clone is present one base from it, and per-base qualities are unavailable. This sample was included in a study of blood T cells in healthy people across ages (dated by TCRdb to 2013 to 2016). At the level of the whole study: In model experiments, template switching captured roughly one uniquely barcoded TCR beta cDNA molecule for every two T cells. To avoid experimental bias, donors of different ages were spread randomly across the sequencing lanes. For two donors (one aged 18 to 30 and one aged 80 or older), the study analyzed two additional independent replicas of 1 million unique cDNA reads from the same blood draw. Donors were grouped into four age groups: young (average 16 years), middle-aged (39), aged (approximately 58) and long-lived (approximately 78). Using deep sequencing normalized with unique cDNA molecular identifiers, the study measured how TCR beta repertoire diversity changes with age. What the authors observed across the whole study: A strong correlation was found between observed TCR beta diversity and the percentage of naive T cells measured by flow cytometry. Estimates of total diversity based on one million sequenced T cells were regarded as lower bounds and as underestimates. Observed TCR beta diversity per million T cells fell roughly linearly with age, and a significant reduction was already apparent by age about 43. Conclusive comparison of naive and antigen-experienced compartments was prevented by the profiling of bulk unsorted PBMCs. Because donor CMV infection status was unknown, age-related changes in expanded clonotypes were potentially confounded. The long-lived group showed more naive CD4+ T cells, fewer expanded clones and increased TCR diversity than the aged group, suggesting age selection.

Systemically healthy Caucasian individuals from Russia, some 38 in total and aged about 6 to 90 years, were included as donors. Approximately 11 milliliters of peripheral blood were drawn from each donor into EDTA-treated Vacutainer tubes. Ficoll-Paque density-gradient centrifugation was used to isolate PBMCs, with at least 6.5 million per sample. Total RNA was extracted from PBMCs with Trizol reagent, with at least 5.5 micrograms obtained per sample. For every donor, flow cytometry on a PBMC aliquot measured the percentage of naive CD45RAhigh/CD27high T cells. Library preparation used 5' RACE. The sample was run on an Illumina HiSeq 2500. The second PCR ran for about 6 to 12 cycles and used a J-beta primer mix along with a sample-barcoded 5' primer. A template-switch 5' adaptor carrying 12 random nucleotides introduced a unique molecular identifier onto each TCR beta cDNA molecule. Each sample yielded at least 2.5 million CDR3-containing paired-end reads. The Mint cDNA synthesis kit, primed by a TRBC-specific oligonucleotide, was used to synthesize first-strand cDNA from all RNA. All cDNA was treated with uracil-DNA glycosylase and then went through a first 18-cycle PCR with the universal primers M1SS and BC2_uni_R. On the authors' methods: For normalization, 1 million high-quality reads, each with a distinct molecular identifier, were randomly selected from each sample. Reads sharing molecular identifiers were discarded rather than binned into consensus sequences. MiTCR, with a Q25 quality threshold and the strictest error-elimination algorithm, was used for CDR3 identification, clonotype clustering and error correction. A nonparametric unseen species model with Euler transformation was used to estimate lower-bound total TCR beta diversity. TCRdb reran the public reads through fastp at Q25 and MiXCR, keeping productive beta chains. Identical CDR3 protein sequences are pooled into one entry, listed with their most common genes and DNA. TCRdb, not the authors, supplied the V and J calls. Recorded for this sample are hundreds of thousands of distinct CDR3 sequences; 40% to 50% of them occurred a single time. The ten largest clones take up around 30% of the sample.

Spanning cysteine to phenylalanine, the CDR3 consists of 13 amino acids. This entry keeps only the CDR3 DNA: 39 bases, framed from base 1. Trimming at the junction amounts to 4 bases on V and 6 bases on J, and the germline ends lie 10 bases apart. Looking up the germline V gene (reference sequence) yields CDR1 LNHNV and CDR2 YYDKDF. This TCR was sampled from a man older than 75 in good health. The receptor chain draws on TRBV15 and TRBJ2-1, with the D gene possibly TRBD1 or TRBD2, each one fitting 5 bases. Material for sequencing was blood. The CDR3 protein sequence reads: CATSTGDLNEQFF. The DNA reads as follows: TGTGCCACCAGCACCGGGGACCTCAATGAGCAGTTCTTC.